The 19 T cell receptor beta chains listed next were all sequenced from one sample in a study of T cells in Graves' hyperthyroidism and ophthalmopathy. RNA transcripts served as the template for amplifying TCR beta CDR3 regions. First-round RT-PCR with HTBI primers amplified the TCR CDR3 region. TCRdb used MiXCR to reprocess the multiplex PCR reads, holding one entry per CDR3 protein. The sample lists 750,000 to 950,000 distinct CDR3 sequences, more than 30% occurring once. The source material was blood. Source of these receptors: a man between 18 and 35 years old with Graves' hyperthyroidism.

In this sample, this clonotype turned up once. This chain joins TRBV6-5 and TRBJ1-2; the D gene is possibly TRBD1 (6 bases). V dropped 9 bases and J dropped 4 bases, with 18 bases sitting between them. The germline V gene has CDR1 MNHEY and CDR2 SVGAGI. The CDR3 runs 14 residues. CDR3 amino acids: CASYAGAYGYGYTF. Written as DNA, the CDR3 is TGTGCCAGTTACGCGGGGGCGTACGGCTATGGCTACACCTTC.

This clonotype was seen a handful of times. The J gene is TRBJ2-7, the V gene TRBV12-3 or TRBV12-4; TRBD1 matches at 12 bases. Trimming at V came to 5 bases and at J to 7 bases, leaving 6 bases not matched to a gene. This CDR3 spans 14 amino acids. The DNA of the CDR3 is TGTGCCAGCAGTACGGGACAGGGGGCAAAAGAGCAGTACTTC. Translated: CASSTGQGAKEQYF.

V is TRBV2 and J is TRBJ2-7; TRBD2 agrees at 7 bases. In germline, CDR1 is SNHLY, CDR2 FYNNEI. V gave up 8 bases and J gave up 3 bases; unmatched junction bases: 16. The CDR3 has 16 amino acids. CDR3 bases: TGTGCCAGCGCGCACGGGGGGTCCCGAGGGGTCTACGAGCAGTACTTC. Its translation is CASAHGGSRGVYEQYF.

The genes are TRBV4-1 and TRBJ2-7; D is undetermined. CDR1 MGHRA and CDR2 YSYEKL come from the germline V gene. The CDR3 length is 15 residues. V was pared by 0 bases and J by 3 bases, with 12 bases between. CDR3 nucleotide sequence: TGCGCCAGCAGCCAAGAATACGTCGGTGGCTACGAGCAGTACTTC. Its protein product is CASSQEYVGGYEQYF.

This clonotype was detected many times. V usage is TRBV2 and J usage is TRBJ1-1, with 9 bases that match TRBD1. CDR1 SNHLY and CDR2 FYNNEI come from the germline V gene. With V trimmed by 5 bases and J by 3 bases, 13 bases remained unmatched. The CDR3 is 17 residues long. The CDR3 DNA sequence: TGTGCCAGCAGTTTACCCCGGGACAGGGTTGCGGACACTGAAGCTTTCTTT. The encoded protein is CASSLPRDRVADTEAFF.

This rearrangement joins TRBV10-3 to TRBJ2-6; possibly TRBD2 for D (5 bases). The V and J ends lost 6 bases and 12 bases respectively, with 9 bases between them. The length of the CDR3 is 11 residues. The germline gives CDR1 ENHRY, CDR2 SYGVKD. The chain's CDR3 is CAIRADGVLTF. CDR3 nucleotide sequence: TGTGCCATCAGAGCGGACGGCGTCCTGACTTTC.

The chain employs TRBV6-1 and TRBJ1-2, with D uncertain. V was shortened by 1 base and J by 12 bases, with 15 bases between the two germline ends. The CDR3 extends over 13 amino acids. CDR1 is MNHNS and CDR2 is SASEGT in the germline V gene. In DNA form, the CDR3 reads TGTGCCAGCAGTGAAGGACGAACGATTTGGGACACCTTC. Its translation: CASSEGRTIWDTF.

J is TRBJ2-7 and V is TRBV7-2, with 7 bases matching TRBD2. Germline lookup yields CDR1 SGHTA and CDR2 FQGNSA. The CDR3 totals 14 residues. The ends lost 1 base at V and 5 bases at J; junction bases unmatched: 5. The CDR3 is CASSLGGGMNEQYF. In nucleotides, the CDR3 is TGTGCCAGCAGCTTAGGGGGGGGTATGAACGAGCAGTACTTC. Filled out from reference TRBV7-2 and TRBJ2-7, the complete variable domain reads GAGVSQSPSNKVTEKGKDVELRCDPISGHTALYWYRQSLGQGLEFLIYFQGNSAPDKSGLPSDRFSAERTGGSVSTLTIQRTQQEDSAVYLCASSLGGGMNEQYFGPGTRLTVT.

This clonotype was counted many times. V usage is TRBV9 and J usage is TRBJ1-1; D unclear. From germline, CDR1 is SGDLS and CDR2 YYNGEE. The CDR3 sequence is 13 residues long. The V end was cut by 2 bases, the J end by 1 base, with 6 bases between. Here the CDR3 DNA reads TGTGCCAGCAGCGTTTCAACGAACACTGAAGCTTTCTTT. Its protein product is CASSVSTNTEAFF.

The table lists this clonotype with many counts. The chain recombines TRBV11-2 with TRBJ1-2; D possibly corresponds to TRBD1 (6 bases). CDR1 and CDR2 from the germline V gene are SGHAT and FQNNGV. V dropped 0 bases and J dropped 8 bases, with 10 bases sitting between them. The length of the CDR3 is 13 residues. CDR3 region: CASSLEGTQGYTF. CDR3 sequence (DNA): TGTGCCAGCAGCTTAGAAGGGACACAGGGCTACACCTTC.

As concerns this clonotype: This CDR3 fails to terminate in the conserved phenylalanine or tryptophan, so it likely reflects a read error. The chain has TRBV10-3 and TRBJ1-1; maybe TRBD1 (5 bases). Trimming removed 10 bases at V and 2 bases at J, with 11 bases between. Per germline, CDR1 ENHRY and CDR2 SYGVKD. The CDR3 is made up of 12 amino acids. The CDR3 loop reads CASGGVNTEAFL. In nucleotides, the CDR3 is TGTGCCAGCGGGGGGGTTAACACTGAAGCTTTCCTT.

With regard to this clonotype: This may arise from a read error, as a much more abundant clone is one base away. This chain connects TRBV2 to TRBJ2-2; TRBD2 might be the D (6 bases). CDR1 SNHLY and CDR2 FYNNEI come from the germline V gene. The CDR3 runs 13 residues. CDR3 sequence (DNA): TGTGCCAACTCACTAGCAGTCGACGGGAAGCTGTTTTTT. As protein: CANSLAVDGKLFF.

There are a few counts of this clonotype. CDR3 protein: CASTTGRGPNQPQHF. Here the CDR3 DNA reads TGTGCCAGTACCACGGGGAGGGGGCCAAATCAGCCCCAGCATTTT. The J gene is TRBJ1-5, the V gene TRBV19, with 7 bases matching TRBD1. The V segment lost 7 bases and the J segment 4 bases; nucleotides outside the gene matches: 10. CDR3 size: 15 residues. In germline, CDR1 is LNHDA, CDR2 SQIVND (reference sequence).

The gene calls are TRBV3-1 and TRBJ1-2; D remains unclear. Germline V gene lookup returns CDR1 LGHDT and CDR2 YNNKEL (reference sequence). V was clipped by 1 base and J by 6 bases, with 12 bases between them. The CDR3 covers 14 residues. The CDR3 loop is CASSQGMLQHGYTF. The CDR3 DNA sequence: TGTGCCAGCAGCCAAGGAATGTTACAGCATGGCTACACCTTC.

V and J are TRBV4-2 and TRBJ1-6; D remains unclear. The CDR3 is 17 residues long. Germline V lookup: CDR1 LGHNA, CDR2 YNFKEQ. The V gene lost 0 bases and the J gene lost 2 bases, with 11 bases spanning the gap. DNA for the CDR3: TGTGCCAGCAGCCAAGATCCAGGCGGAACCTATAATTCACCCCTCCACTTT. Translation: CASSQDPGGTYNSPLHF.

V gene TRBV12-3 or TRBV12-4 combines with J gene TRBJ1-2; maybe TRBD1 (5 bases). V lost 6 bases to trimming and J lost 10 bases, with 12 bases between them. This CDR3 has 11 residues. The CDR3 DNA follows: TGTGCCAGCAGCGGGTGGGGGTACTACACCTTC. This codes for CASSGWGYYTF.

This clonotype was counted many times. The gene calls are TRBV7-9 and TRBJ1-5, with D perhaps matching TRBD1 (5 bases). The CDR3 extends over 15 amino acids. Deletions cut 5 bases from V and 5 bases from J, with 16 bases between. Germline V gene sequence: CDR1 SEHNR, CDR2 FQNEAQ (reference sequence). CDR3 in DNA: TGTGCCAGCAGCGCCGCTGAAGGGGCCTATCAGCCCCAGCATTTT. It codes for CASSAAEGAYQPQHF.

This clonotype occurred once. Possible read error: a much larger clone is one base away. The V gene is TRBV20-1, the J gene TRBJ2-5, with 9 bases fitting TRBD2. The CDR3 contains 15 residues. Germline CDR1 reads DFQATT; CDR2 reads SNEGSKA (reference sequence). In DNA form, the CDR3 reads TGCGGTGCCCCGAGGGCGGGAGGGATACAAGAGACCCAGTACTTC. This gives the protein CGAPRAGGIQETQYF.

This clonotype was seen a few times. The rearrangement links TRBV9 to TRBJ2-7; a weak D match, TRBD1 (5 bases). Trimming pared 7 bases from V and 3 bases from J, leaving 23 bases between. From germline, CDR1 is SGDLS and CDR2 YYNGEE. This CDR3 contains 16 residues. The CDR3 protein is CASSPRTTGGLYEQYF. CDR3 nucleotide sequence: TGTGCCAGCTCACCAAGGACAACGGGCGGCCTCTACGAGCAGTACTTC. Together with reference TRBV9 and TRBJ2-7, the CDR3 gives the full variable domain: DSGVTQTPKHLITATGQRVTLRCSPRSGDLSVYWYQQSLDQGLQFLIQYYNGEERAKGNILERFSAQQFPDLHSELNLSSLELGDSALYFCASSPRTTGGLYEQYFGPGTRLTVT.